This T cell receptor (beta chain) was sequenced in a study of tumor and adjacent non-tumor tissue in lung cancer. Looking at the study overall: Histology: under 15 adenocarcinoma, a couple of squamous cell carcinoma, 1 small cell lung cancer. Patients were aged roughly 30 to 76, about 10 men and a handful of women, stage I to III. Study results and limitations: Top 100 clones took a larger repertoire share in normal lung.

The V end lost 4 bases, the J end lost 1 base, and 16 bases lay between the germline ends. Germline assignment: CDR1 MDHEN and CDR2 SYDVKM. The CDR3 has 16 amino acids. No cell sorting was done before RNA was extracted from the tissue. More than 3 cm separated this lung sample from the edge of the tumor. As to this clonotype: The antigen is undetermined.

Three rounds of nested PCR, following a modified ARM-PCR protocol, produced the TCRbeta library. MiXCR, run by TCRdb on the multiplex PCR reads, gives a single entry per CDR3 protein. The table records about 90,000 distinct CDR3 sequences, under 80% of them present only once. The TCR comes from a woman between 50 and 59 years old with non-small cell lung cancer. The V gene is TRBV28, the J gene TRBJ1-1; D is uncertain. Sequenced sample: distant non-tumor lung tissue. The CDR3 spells CASSSPGEGPNTEAFF. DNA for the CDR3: TGTGCCAGCAGTTCTCCCGGCGAGGGCCCGAACACTGAAGCTTTCTTT.